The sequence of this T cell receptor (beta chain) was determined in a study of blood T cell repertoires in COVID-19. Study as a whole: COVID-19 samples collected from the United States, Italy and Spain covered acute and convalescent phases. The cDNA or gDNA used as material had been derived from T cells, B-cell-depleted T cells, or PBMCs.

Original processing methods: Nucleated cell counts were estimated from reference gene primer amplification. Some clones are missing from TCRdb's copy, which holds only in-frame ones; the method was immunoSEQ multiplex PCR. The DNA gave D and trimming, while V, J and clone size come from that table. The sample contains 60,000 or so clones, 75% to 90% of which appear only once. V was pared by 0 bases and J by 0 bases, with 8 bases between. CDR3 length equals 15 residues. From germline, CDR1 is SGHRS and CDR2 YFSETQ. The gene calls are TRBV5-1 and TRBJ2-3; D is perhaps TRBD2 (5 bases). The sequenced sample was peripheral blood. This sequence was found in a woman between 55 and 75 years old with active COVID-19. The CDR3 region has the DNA TGCGCCAGCAGCTTGGTACGGGGTAGCACAGATACGCAGTATTTT. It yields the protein CASSLVRGSTDTQYF. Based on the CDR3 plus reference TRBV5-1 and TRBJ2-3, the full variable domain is KAGVTQTPRYLIKTRGQQVTLSCSPISGHRSVSWYQQTPGQGLQFLFEYFSETQRNKGNFPGRFSGRQFSNSRSEMNVSTLELGDSALYLCASSLVRGSTDTQYFGPGTRLTVL.